The next 21 T cell receptor beta chains were all read from a single sample in a study of cytomegalovirus exposure and HLA in healthy donors. It was with 60 Vbeta and 13 Jbeta primers that the PCR ran. Here immunoSEQ multiplex PCR was the method, and the copy in TCRdb shows in-frame clones only, minus some. Found here are about 130,000 clones, roughly 84% of them singletons; the top ten hold around 3%. Input material: PBMCs. The receptors stem from a woman younger than 30 in good health and CMV-seropositive.

The rearrangement uses TRBV28 and TRBJ1-2; D remains ambiguous. With 5 bases removed from V and 1 base from J, the gap between germline ends came to 5 bases. The CDR3 spans 12 residues. The germline gives CDR1 MDHEN, CDR2 SYDVKM. Written as DNA, the CDR3 is TGTGCCAGCAGTCCCAATAACTATGGCTACACCTTC. This gives the protein CASSPNNYGYTF.

The J gene is TRBJ2-2, the V gene TRBV6-6, with 10 bases identical to TRBD2. Trimming at V came to 7 bases and at J to 6 bases, leaving 8 bases not matched to a gene. Germline assignment: CDR1 MNHNY and CDR2 SVGAGI (reference sequence). The CDR3 consists of 15 residues. This CDR3 reads CASKLLAGAPGELFF. CDR3 nucleotides: TGTGCCAGCAAACTTCTAGCGGGGGCCCCCGGGGAGCTGTTTTTT.

V and J are TRBV19 and TRBJ1-3, with 8 bases aligning to TRBD1. With 9 bases clipped from V and 4 bases from J, the junction kept 8 bases outside the gene matches. CDR1 is LNHDA and CDR2 is SQIVND in the germline V gene (reference sequence). The length of the CDR3 is 14 residues. CDR3 residues: CASKGRGRGNTIYF. The CDR3 nucleotides are TGTGCCAGCAAGGGCAGGGGGCGCGGAAACACCATATATTTT.

The rearrangement joins TRBV5-6 to TRBJ1-3; a possible D gene is TRBD1 (5 bases). The length of the CDR3 is 18 residues. V was clipped by 3 bases and J by 4 bases, with 23 bases between them. The germline CDR1 and CDR2 sequences are SGHDT and YYEEEE. CDR3 amino acids: CASSSRLQDSMRGNTIYF. The CDR3 DNA reads as TGTGCCAGCAGCTCCAGGCTACAGGATTCAATGCGGGGAAACACCATATATTTT.

The CDR3 loop reads CASSLQGATQETQYF. Written as DNA, the CDR3 is TGTGCCAGCAGCTTACAGGGGGCGACCCAAGAGACCCAGTACTTC. The chain couples TRBV11-2 to TRBJ2-5; 8 bases align to TRBD1. J was trimmed by 1 base and V by 2 bases; bases with no gene match: 3. This CDR3 has 15 residues. Germline V CDR1 and CDR2: SGHAT, FQNNGV. The entire variable domain, with the rest obtained from reference TRBV11-2 and TRBJ2-5, is as follows: EAGVAQSPRYKIIEKRQSVAFWCNPISGHATLYWYQQILGQGPKLLIQFQNNGVVDDSQLPKDRFSAERLKGVDSTLKIQPAKLEDSAVYLCASSLQGATQETQYFGPGTRLLVL.

The count of this clone is one. The chain uses TRBV4-1 and TRBJ2-1, with D perhaps TRBD2 (6 bases). CDR1 and CDR2 from the germline V gene are MGHRA and YSYEKL. V dropped 0 bases and J dropped 4 bases, with 13 bases sitting between them. The CDR3 is made up of 16 amino acids. DNA for the CDR3: TGCGCCAGCAGCCAAGAATGGACTACGTCTTACAATGAGCAGTTCTTC. Its translation: CASSQEWTTSYNEQFF.

The V gene is TRBV15, the J gene TRBJ1-5; D unresolved. V shed 0 bases and J shed 3 bases, with 15 bases lying between them. Germline CDR1 is LNHNV and CDR2 is YYDKDF (reference sequence). The CDR3 loop spans 17 amino acids. Here the CDR3 reads CATSRELRAGPNQPQHF. As DNA, the CDR3 is TGTGCCACCAGCAGAGAACTGAGGGCAGGCCCCAATCAGCCCCAGCATTTT.

This clone occurred once. The gene calls are TRBV7-2 and TRBJ1-4, with a possible D match to TRBD1 (5 bases). The CDR3 is made up of 14 amino acids. CDR1 and CDR2 (germline): SGHTA, FQGNSA. V lost 2 bases and J lost 8, with 12 bases in between. The chain's CDR3 is CASSLSGVAEKLFF. The CDR3 nucleotides are TGTGCCAGCAGCTTATCGGGGGTTGCCGAAAAACTGTTTTTT.

As DNA, the CDR3 is TGTGCCAGCAGCGTGGGCAGGGCCTTCTCCTATAATTCACCCCTCCACTTT. Translated: CASSVGRAFSYNSPLHF. V and J are TRBV9 and TRBJ1-6, with a tentative D call TRBD1 (5 bases). The CDR3 sequence is 17 residues long. Trimming left V 2 bases short and J 0 bases short, with 12 bases between. Germline CDR1 and CDR2: SGDLS and YYNGEE.

This chain uses TRBV6-1 with TRBJ1-2; 7 bases agree with TRBD1. The CDR3 spans 14 residues. Germline assignment: CDR1 MNHNS and CDR2 SASEGT. V lost 6 bases, J lost 7 bases, and 11 bases stayed unmatched. The CDR3 reads CASSVNRGEGGYTF. CDR3 bases: TGTGCCAGCAGCGTTAACAGGGGTGAAGGTGGCTACACCTTC.

This chain links TRBV7-3 with TRBJ2-1; no definite D call. Germline CDR1 SGHTA, CDR2 FQGTGA. V lost 2 bases and J lost 12, with 14 bases in between. This CDR3 comprises 13 residues. For the CDR3, the DNA is TGTGCCAGCAGCTTAGGGCCAGACGGTGGGCAGTTCTTC. Protein: CASSLGPDGGQFF.

A remark on this clone: Other DNA variants within this sample encode the same CDR3. The chain uses TRBV27 and TRBJ1-2, with TRBD1 matching 7 bases. CDR1 and CDR2 from the germline V gene are MNHEY and SMNVEV (reference sequence). V gave up 0 bases and J gave up 5 bases; unmatched junction bases: 6. The CDR3 contains 15 residues. CDR3 sequence (DNA): TGTGCCAGCAGTTTATCTGGAGGGGGCGCATATGGCTACACCTTC. Amino acids: CASSLSGGGAYGYTF.

The chain couples TRBV12-5 to TRBJ2-7; D possibly corresponds to TRBD2 (5 bases). CDR1 LGHNT and CDR2 FRNRAP come from the germline V gene. The CDR3 is made up of 16 amino acids. With 0 bases removed from V and 3 bases from J, the gap between germline ends came to 15 bases. The CDR3 reads CASGLVLESIVYEQYF. DNA of the CDR3: TGTGCTAGTGGTTTGGTACTAGAAAGTATCGTCTACGAGCAGTACTTC. Using reference TRBV12-5 and TRBJ2-7 for the parts outside the CDR3, the full variable domain is DARVTQTPRHKVTEMGQEVTMRCQPILGHNTVFWYRQTMMQGLELLAYFRNRAPLDDSGMPKDRFSAEMPDATLATLKIQPSEPRDSAVYFCASGLVLESIVYEQYFGPGTRLTVT.

The chain is built from TRBV6-5 and TRBJ1-2, with a tentative D call TRBD1 (5 bases). This CDR3 is 13 amino acids long. CDR1 MNHEY and CDR2 SVGAGI come from the germline V gene. Trimming shortened V by 6 bases and J by 4 bases, and 12 bases separated the two germline ends. The CDR3 region is CASSLRQGYGYTF. CDR3 nucleotides: TGTGCCAGCAGCCTCCGCCAGGGCTATGGCTACACCTTC.

V usage is TRBV6-5 and J usage is TRBJ2-3; D gene ambiguous. V dropped 5 bases and J dropped 3 bases, with 6 bases sitting between them. Per germline, CDR1 MNHEY and CDR2 SVGAGI. The CDR3 runs to 12 residues. DNA of the CDR3: TGTGCCAGCAGTGCCGGGACAGATACGCAGTATTTT. The encoded protein is CASSAGTDTQYF.

This chain connects TRBV9 to TRBJ2-3; 11 bases line up with TRBD2. Germline loops: CDR1 SGDLS, CDR2 YYNGEE. The CDR3 has 15 amino acids. The ends lost 5 bases at V and 2 bases at J; junction bases unmatched: 4. DNA for the CDR3: TGTGCCAGCAGTGCTAGCGGGGGGTACACAGATACGCAGTATTTT. Residues: CASSASGGYTDTQYF.

The V gene is TRBV30, the J gene TRBJ2-1, with a possible D match to TRBD2 (7 bases). The germline V and J ends were trimmed by 0 bases and 10 bases, with 16 bases remaining between them. The CDR3 covers 14 residues. Germline CDR1 and CDR2: GTSNPN and SVGIG (reference sequence). CDR3 sequence (DNA): TGTGCCTGGAGTGTACTAGGGGGGGGAAGAGAGCAGTTCTTC. Its translation: CAWSVLGGGREQFF.

Notes on this clone: Other DNA sequences of this sample code for an identical CDR3. The chain has TRBV28 and TRBJ1-1; D possibly corresponds to TRBD1 (5 bases). V gave up 5 bases and J gave up 0 bases, with 13 bases separating them. The length of the CDR3 is 15 residues. Germline CDR1 reads MDHEN; CDR2 reads SYDVKM. The CDR3 region is CASSARQRVNTEAFF. The CDR3, as DNA: TGTGCCAGCAGTGCTCGACAGCGGGTGAACACTGAAGCTTTCTTT.

The rearrangement joins TRBV5-8 to TRBJ2-7, with D maybe TRBD2 (5 bases). Trimming removed 4 bases at V and 3 bases at J, with 14 bases between. The CDR3 has 14 amino acids. Germline V CDR1 and CDR2: SGHTS, YDEGEE. The DNA for the CDR3 is TGTGCCAGCAGCGGCGACCGAGGACTCTACGAGCAGTACTTC. Translated, it gives CASSGDRGLYEQYF.

The chain is built from TRBV25-1 and TRBJ2-1, with 8 bases lining up with TRBD1. Germline lookup yields CDR1 MGHDK and CDR2 SYGVNS. The CDR3 sequence is 13 residues long. The V segment lost 6 bases and the J segment 5 bases; nucleotides outside the gene matches: 3. CDR3: CASRGQEHNEQFF. The CDR3, as DNA: TGTGCCAGCAGGGGACAGGAGCACAATGAGCAGTTCTTC.

The rearrangement links TRBV11-2 to TRBJ1-1, with 7 bases identical to TRBD1. From germline, CDR1 is SGHAT and CDR2 FQNNGV. The CDR3 sequence is 14 residues long. The junction had 12 bases not matched to a gene; V was cut back by 8 bases and J by 6 bases. Here the CDR3 DNA reads TGTGCCAGCGGTTCTAACAGGGGCCGACCTGAAGCTTTCTTT. Translating it yields CASGSNRGRPEAFF.